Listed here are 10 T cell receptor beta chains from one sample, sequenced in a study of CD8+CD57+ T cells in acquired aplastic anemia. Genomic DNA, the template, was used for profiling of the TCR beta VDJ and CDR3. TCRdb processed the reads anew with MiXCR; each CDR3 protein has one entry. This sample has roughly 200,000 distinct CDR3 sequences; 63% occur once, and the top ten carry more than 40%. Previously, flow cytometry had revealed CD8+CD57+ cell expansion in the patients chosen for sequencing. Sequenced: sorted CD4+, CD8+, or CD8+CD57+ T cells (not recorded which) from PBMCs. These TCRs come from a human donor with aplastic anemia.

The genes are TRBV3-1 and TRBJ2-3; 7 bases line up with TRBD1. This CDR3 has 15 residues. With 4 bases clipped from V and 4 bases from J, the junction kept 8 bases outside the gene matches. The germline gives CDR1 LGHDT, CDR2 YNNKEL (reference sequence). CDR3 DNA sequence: TGTGCCAGCAGCCCAGACAGGGAAGGTCCAGATACGCAGTATTTT. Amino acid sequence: CASSPDREGPDTQYF.

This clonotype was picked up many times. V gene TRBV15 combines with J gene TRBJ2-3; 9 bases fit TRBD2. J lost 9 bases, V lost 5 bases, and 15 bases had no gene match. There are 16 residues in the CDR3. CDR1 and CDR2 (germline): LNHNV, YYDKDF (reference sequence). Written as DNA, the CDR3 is TGTGCCACCAGCCACCCTAACGGCGGGGGGGTTAGGACGCAGTATTTT. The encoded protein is CATSHPNGGGVRTQYF.

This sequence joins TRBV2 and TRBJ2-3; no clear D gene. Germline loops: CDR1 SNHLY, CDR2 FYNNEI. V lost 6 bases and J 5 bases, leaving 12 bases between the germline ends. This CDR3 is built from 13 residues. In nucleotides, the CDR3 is TGTGCCAGCAGGGGGTCCGAGGTAGATACGCAGTATTTT. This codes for CASRGSEVDTQYF.

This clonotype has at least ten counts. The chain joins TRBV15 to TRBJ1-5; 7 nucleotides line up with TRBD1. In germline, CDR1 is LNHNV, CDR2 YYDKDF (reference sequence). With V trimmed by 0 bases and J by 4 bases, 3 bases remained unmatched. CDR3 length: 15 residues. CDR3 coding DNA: TGTGCCACCAGCAGAGACAGGGGGACTAATCAGCCCCAGCATTTT. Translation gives CATSRDRGTNQPQHF.

The CDR3 bases are TGTGCCAGCAGTGAAGGCGTGGCGCGAGGCTACACCTTC. Residues: CASSEGVARGYTF. J is TRBJ1-2 and V is TRBV2, with D hard to call. The V end was cut by 1 base, the J end by 8 bases, with 11 bases between. The germline V gene has CDR1 SNHLY and CDR2 FYNNEI. CDR3 length equals 13 residues.

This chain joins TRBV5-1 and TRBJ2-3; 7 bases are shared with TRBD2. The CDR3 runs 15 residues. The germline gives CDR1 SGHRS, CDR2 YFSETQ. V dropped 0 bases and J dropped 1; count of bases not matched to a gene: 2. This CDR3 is CASSLAAGGTDTQYF. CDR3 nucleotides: TGCGCCAGCAGCTTGGCCGCGGGAGGCACAGATACGCAGTATTTT.

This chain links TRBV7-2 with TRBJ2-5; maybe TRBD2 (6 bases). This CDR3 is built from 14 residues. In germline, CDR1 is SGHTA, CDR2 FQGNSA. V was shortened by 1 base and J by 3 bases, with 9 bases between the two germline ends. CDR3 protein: CASSLVAGKETQYF. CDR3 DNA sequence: TGTGCCAGCAGCTTAGTCGCGGGGAAAGAGACCCAGTACTTC.

The CDR3 nucleotides are TGTGCCAGCAGTTTTGACGGTGACAGGGGGGGTCAGCCCCAGCATTTT. Protein product: CASSFDGDRGGQPQHF. The chain is built from TRBV12-3 or TRBV12-4 and TRBJ1-5; 9 bases are a match to TRBD1. V gave up 3 bases and J gave up 6 bases; unmatched junction bases: 9. The length of the CDR3 is 16 residues.

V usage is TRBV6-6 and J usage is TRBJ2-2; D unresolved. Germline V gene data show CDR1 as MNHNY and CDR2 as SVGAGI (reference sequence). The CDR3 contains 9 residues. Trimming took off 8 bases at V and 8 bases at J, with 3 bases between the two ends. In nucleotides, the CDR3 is TGTGCCAGCGAGGGGGAGCTGTTTTTT. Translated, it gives CASEGELFF.

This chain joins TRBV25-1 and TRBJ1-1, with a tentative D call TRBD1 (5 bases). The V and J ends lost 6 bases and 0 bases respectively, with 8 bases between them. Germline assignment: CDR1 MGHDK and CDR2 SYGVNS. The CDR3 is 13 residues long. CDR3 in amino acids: CASSGHLNTEAFF. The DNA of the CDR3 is TGTGCCAGCAGCGGACATTTGAACACTGAAGCTTTCTTT. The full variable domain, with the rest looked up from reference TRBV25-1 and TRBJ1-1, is EADIYQTPRYLVIGTGKKITLECSQTMGHDKMYWYQQDPGMELHLIHYSYGVNSTEKGDLSSESTVSRIRTEHFPLTLESARPSHTSQYLCASSGHLNTEAFFGQGTRLTVV.